The rows below give T cell receptor beta chains drawn from one sample of a study of blood T cell repertoires in COVID-19. The table came from immunoSEQ multiplex PCR; TCRdb's copy has only in-frame clones and leaves some out. In the table there are around 220,000 clones, roughly 82% of which are singletons. The sequenced sample consisted of peripheral blood. All receptors come from a woman older than 75 with active or convalescent COVID-19. Both conserved end residues are part of each CDR3. Fields, in order: CDR3 length, J gene, clone size, V gene, D gene, CDR3 DNA, CDR3 protein. D genes are given only for firm matches. Size is stated for part of the rows, as once, few or many counts, or as a class when the clone is expanded.

CDR3 length: 15; J gene: TRBJ1-6; clone size: few; V gene: TRBV30; D gene: NA; CDR3 DNA: TGTGCCTGGAGTGGAACATCGGGGGGGGTTTCACCCCTCCACTTT; CDR3 protein: CAWSGTSGGVSPLHF
CDR3 length: 15; J gene: TRBJ2-6; clone size: NA; V gene: TRBV6-1; D gene: NA; CDR3 DNA: TGTGCCAGCAGGGAAGACAGCTCTGGGGCCAACGTCCTGACTTTC; CDR3 protein: CASREDSSGANVLTF
CDR3 length: 13; J gene: TRBJ1-1; clone size: NA; V gene: TRBV5-4; D gene: TRBD1; CDR3 DNA: TGTGCCACAAGACAGGGTTTGAACACTGAAGCTTTCTTT; CDR3 protein: CATRQGLNTEAFF
CDR3 length: 15; J gene: TRBJ2-1; clone size: few; V gene: TRBV29-1; D gene: TRBD2; CDR3 DNA: TGCAGCGTCGGACCCGGGACTAGTATTGGTAGTGAGCAGTTCTTC; CDR3 protein: CSVGPGTSIGSEQFF
CDR3 length: 16; J gene: TRBJ2-1; clone size: NA; V gene: TRBV6-4; D gene: NA; CDR3 DNA: TGTGCCAGCAACCCACCATGCGAACGGGTCGATGATGAGCAGTTCTTC; CDR3 protein: CASNPPCERVDDEQFF
CDR3 length: 16; J gene: TRBJ2-3; clone size: NA; V gene: TRBV9; D gene: TRBD2; CDR3 DNA: TGTGCCAGCAGCGTGGCTAGCGGGGGGACCACAGATACGCAGTATTTT; CDR3 protein: CASSVASGGTTDTQYF
CDR3 length: 18; J gene: TRBJ2-1; clone size: few; V gene: TRBV21-1; D gene: NA; CDR3 DNA: TGTGCCAGCAGCAAAAGCCACTCTAGGGGCAAAACGTACAATGAGCAGTTCTTC; CDR3 protein: CASSKSHSRGKTYNEQFF
CDR3 length: 14; J gene: TRBJ1-2; clone size: NA; V gene: TRBV28; D gene: NA; CDR3 DNA: TGTGCCAGCAGTTTAAGACAGAGAAACTATGGCTACACCTTC; CDR3 protein: CASSLRQRNYGYTF
CDR3 length: 13; J gene: TRBJ2-3; clone size: NA; V gene: TRBV9; D gene: NA; CDR3 DNA: TGTGCCAGCAGCGTAAAGGGGGTAGATACGCAGTATTTT; CDR3 protein: CASSVKGVDTQYF
CDR3 length: 13; J gene: TRBJ2-1; clone size: NA; V gene: TRBV5-1; D gene: TRBD1; CDR3 DNA: TGCGCCAGCAGCCCAGGGGGCGCGAATGAGCAGTTCTTC; CDR3 protein: CASSPGGANEQFF
CDR3 length: 14; J gene: TRBJ1-2; clone size: NA; V gene: TRBV5-4; D gene: TRBD1; CDR3 DNA: TGTGCCAGCAGCTTGGGACAGGGAGAAAGCGGCTACACCTTC; CDR3 protein: CASSLGQGESGYTF